A single sample gave rise to the 7 T cell receptor beta chains below, sequenced in a study of cytomegalovirus exposure and HLA in healthy donors. Primers: 60 Vbeta forward and 13 Jbeta reverse. Here immunoSEQ multiplex PCR was the method, and the copy in TCRdb shows in-frame clones only, minus some. This sample has 100,000 to 150,000 clones; more than 65% occur once, and the top ten carry under 5%. Sample: PBMCs. The receptors originated from a man aged 18 to 30 in good health and CMV-seropositive.

This chain connects TRBV5-1 to TRBJ2-5, with 11 bases matching TRBD1. The J call may not be correct, given that the DNA end is closer to TRBJ2-7. CDR1 is SGHRS and CDR2 is YFSETQ in the germline V gene. CDR3 length: 17 amino acids. The chain's CDR3 is CASSSGSGTGGQGEQYF. The CDR3 DNA is TGCGCCAGCAGCTCTGGATCAGGGACAGGGGGACAGGGCGAGCAGTACTTC.

The rearrangement joins TRBV4-3 to TRBJ1-5, with D possibly TRBD1 on 6 matching bases. CDR3 size: 15 residues. CDR1 and CDR2 from the germline V gene are LGHNA and YSLEER. The germline V and J ends were trimmed by 1 base and 7 bases, with 14 bases remaining between them. The CDR3 region has the DNA TGCGCCAGCAGCCAAGTTCGGGGGGCGAGACAGCCCCAGCATTTT. Amino acids: CASSQVRGARQPQHF.

The CDR3 reads CASSLARRQVGSSPLHF. The CDR3 nucleotides read TGTGCCAGCAGCTTAGCGCGAAGACAGGTTGGGAGTTCACCCCTCCACTTT. The chain has TRBV7-2 and TRBJ1-6; the D gene is possibly TRBD1 (6 bases). This CDR3 comprises 17 residues. The ends were cut back, 0 bases at V and 9 bases at J, with 18 bases in the middle. Germline V gene sequence: CDR1 SGHTA, CDR2 FQGNSA.

V and J are TRBV30 and TRBJ1-1, with 10 bases that match TRBD1. The CDR3 runs 15 residues. CDR1 is GTSNPN, CDR2 SVGIG, per germline (reference sequence). After removal of 3 bases from V and 4 bases from J, the junction contained 8 bases not matched to a gene. CDR3 nucleotides: TGTGCCTGGAGCCGGGACAGGGGTGCGGGCACTGAAGCTTTCTTT. It encodes CAWSRDRGAGTEAFF. Based on the CDR3 plus reference TRBV30 and TRBJ1-1, the full variable domain is SQTIHQWPATLVQPVGSPLSLECTVEGTSNPNLYWYRQAAGRGLQLLFYSVGIGQISSEVPQNLSASRPQDRQFILSSKKLLLSDSGFYLCAWSRDRGAGTEAFFGQGTRLTVV.

The chain has TRBV12-5 and TRBJ1-6, with a possible D match to TRBD1 (6 bases). The CDR3 runs to 21 residues. V lost 1 base and J 0 bases, leaving 22 bases between the germline ends. Per the germline V gene, CDR1 is LGHNT and CDR2 is FRNRAP. Written as DNA, the CDR3 is TGTGCTAGTGGTTTGGCGTCAAGTCTCTCGGACAGAATCTCCTATAATTCACCCCTCCACTTT. The encoded protein is CASGLASSLSDRISYNSPLHF.

A single count supports this clone. This chain uses TRBV10-3 with TRBJ2-3, with D possibly TRBD1 on 6 matching bases. V was pared by 2 bases and J by 6 bases, with 12 bases between. This CDR3 is built from 14 residues. CDR1 and CDR2 from the germline V gene are ENHRY and SYGVKD. The CDR3 region is CAISEGGQTDTQYF. The CDR3 nucleotides are TGTGCCATCAGTGAGGGAGGACAGACGGATACGCAGTATTTT.

Only one count was recorded for this clone. The V and J genes are TRBV25-1 and TRBJ2-1; D possibly corresponds to TRBD2 (5 bases). From germline, CDR1 is MGHDK and CDR2 SYGVNS. V dropped 2 bases and J dropped 8 bases, with 16 bases sitting between them. The CDR3 has 15 residues. CDR3 nucleotides: TGTGCCAGCAGTGAACTAGCCCCCCCGACCGATGAGCAGTTCTTC. It is translated as CASSELAPPTDEQFF. Using reference TRBV25-1 and TRBJ2-1 for the parts outside the CDR3, the full variable domain is EADIYQTPRYLVIGTGKKITLECSQTMGHDKMYWYQQDPGMELHLIHYSYGVNSTEKGDLSSESTVSRIRTEHFPLTLESARPSHTSQYLCASSELAPPTDEQFFGPGTRLTVL.